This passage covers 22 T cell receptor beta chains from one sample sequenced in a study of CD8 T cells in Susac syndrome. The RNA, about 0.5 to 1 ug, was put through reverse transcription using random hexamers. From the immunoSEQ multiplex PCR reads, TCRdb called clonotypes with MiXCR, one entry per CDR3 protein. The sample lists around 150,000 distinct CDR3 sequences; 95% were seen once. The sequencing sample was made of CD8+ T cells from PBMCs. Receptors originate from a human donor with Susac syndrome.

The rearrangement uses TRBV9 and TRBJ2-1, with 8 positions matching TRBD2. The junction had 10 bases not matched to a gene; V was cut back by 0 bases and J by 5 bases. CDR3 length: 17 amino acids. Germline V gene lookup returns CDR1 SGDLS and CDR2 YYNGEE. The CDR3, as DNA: TGTGCCAGCAGCGTAGGCTGGAGAGGACTAGCCCACAATGAGCAGTTCTTC. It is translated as CASSVGWRGLAHNEQFF.

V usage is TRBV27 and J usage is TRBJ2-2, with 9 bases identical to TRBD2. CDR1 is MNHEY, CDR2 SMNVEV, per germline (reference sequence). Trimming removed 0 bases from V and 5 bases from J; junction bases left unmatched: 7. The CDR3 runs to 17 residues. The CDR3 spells CASSLSKLAGNTGELFF. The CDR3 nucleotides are TGTGCCAGCAGTTTATCTAAGCTAGCGGGAAATACCGGGGAGCTGTTTTTT.

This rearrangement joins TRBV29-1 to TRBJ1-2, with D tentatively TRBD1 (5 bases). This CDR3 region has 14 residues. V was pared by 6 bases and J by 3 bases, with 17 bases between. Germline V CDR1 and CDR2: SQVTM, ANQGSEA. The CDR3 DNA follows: TGCAGCGTGGTACAGGTGCGGGGCTACTATGGCTACACCTTC. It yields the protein CSVVQVRGYYGYTF.

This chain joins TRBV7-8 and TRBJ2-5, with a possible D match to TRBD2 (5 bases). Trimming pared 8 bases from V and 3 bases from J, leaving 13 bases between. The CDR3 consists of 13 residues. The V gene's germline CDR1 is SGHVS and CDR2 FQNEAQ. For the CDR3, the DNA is TGTGCCAGCGAGGGCTCCCGGAAAGAGACCCAGTACTTC. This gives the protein CASEGSRKETQYF.

The CDR3 protein is CSARGGRSYEQYF. The CDR3 DNA sequence: TGCAGTGCTAGAGGGGGCCGTTCCTACGAGCAGTACTTC. The V call is TRBV20-1, the J call TRBJ2-7, with a weak D call TRBD1 (5 bases). The V end was cut by 1 base, the J end by 1 base, with 8 bases between. CDR1 DFQATT and CDR2 SNEGSKA come from the germline V gene (reference sequence). The CDR3 is 13 amino acids.

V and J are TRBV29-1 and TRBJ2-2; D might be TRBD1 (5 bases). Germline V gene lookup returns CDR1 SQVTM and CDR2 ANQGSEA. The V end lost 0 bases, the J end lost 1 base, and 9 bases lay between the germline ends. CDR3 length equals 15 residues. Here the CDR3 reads CSVEEEGVNTGELFF. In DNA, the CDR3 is TGCAGCGTTGAAGAAGAAGGGGTGAACACCGGGGAGCTGTTTTTT.

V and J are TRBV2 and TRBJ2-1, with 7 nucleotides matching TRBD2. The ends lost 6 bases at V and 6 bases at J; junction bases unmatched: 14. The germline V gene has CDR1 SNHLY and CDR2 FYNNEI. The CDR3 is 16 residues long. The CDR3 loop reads CASRAILAGASNEQFF. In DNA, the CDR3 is TGTGCCAGCAGGGCCATTTTGGCGGGAGCTAGCAATGAGCAGTTCTTC.

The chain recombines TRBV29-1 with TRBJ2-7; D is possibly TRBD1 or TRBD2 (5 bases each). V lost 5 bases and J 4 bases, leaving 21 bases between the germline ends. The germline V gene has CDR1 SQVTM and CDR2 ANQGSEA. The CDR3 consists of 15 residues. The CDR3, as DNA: TGCAGCGTTTACTTGAGGGACGGATCTTGGTACGAGCAGTACTTC. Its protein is CSVYLRDGSWYEQYF.

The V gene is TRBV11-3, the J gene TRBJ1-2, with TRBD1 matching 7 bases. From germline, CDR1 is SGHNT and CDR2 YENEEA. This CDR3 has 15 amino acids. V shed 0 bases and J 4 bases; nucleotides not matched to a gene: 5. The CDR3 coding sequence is TGTGCCAGCAGCTTAGATTCGACAGGGTTCTATGGCTACACCTTC. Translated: CASSLDSTGFYGYTF.

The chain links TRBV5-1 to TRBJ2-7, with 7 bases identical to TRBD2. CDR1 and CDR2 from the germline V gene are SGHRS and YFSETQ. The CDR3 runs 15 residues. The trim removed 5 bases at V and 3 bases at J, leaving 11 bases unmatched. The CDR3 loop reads CASRPPGTNLYEQYF. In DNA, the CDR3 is TGCGCCAGCAGACCCCCCGGGACTAACCTCTACGAGCAGTACTTC.

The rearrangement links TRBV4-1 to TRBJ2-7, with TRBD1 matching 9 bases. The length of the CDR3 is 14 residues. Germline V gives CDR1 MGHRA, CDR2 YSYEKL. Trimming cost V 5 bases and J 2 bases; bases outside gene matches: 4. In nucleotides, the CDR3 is TGCGCCAGCAGCATTAACAGGGGGCCCTACGAGCAGTACTTC. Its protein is CASSINRGPYEQYF.

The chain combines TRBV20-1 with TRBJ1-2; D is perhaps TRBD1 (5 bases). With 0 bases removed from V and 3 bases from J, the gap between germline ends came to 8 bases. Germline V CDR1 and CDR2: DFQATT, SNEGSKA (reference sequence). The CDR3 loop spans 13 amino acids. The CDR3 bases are TGCAGTGCTAGAGAGGGGGATGACTATGGCTACACCTTC. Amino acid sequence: CSAREGDDYGYTF.

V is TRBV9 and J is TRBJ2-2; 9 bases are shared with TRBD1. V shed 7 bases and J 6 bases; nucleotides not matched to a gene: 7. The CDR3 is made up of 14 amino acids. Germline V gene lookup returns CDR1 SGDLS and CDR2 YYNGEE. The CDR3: CASLQGAIAGELFF. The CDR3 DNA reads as TGTGCCAGCCTACAGGGGGCTATCGCCGGGGAGCTGTTTTTT.

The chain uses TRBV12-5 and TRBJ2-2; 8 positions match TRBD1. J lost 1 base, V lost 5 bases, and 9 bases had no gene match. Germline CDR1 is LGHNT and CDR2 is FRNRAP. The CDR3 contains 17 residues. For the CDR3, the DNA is TGTGCTAGTGGTGATGACAGGGGAGAATTGAACACCGGGGAGCTGTTTTTT. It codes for CASGDDRGELNTGELFF.

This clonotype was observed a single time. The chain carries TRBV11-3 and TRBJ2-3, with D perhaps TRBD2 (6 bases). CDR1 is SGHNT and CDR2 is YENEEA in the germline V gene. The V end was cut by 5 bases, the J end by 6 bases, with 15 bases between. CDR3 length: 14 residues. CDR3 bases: TGTGCCAGCAGCCCCAGGGACTTGCCGGATACGCAGTATTTT. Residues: CASSPRDLPDTQYF. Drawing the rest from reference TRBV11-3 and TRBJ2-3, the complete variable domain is EAGVVQSPRYKIIEKKQPVAFWCNPISGHNTLYWYLQNLGQGPELLIRYENEEAVDDSQLPKDRFSAERLKGVDSTLKIQPAELGDSAVYLCASSPRDLPDTQYFGPGTRLTVL.

The CDR3 sequence: CASSQGIVRANYGYTF. The CDR3 coding sequence is TGTGCCAGCAGCCAAGGCATTGTAAGGGCTAACTATGGCTACACCTTC. The chain joins TRBV3-1 to TRBJ1-2; D gene uncertain. Germline CDR1 reads LGHDT; CDR2 reads YNNKEL (reference sequence). V was clipped by 1 base and J by 0 bases, with 12 bases between them. The CDR3 covers 16 residues.

For the CDR3, the DNA is TGTGCCAGTAGGACAGACAGCACCGGGGAGCTGTTTTTT. This sequence encodes CASRTDSTGELFF. The genes are TRBV6-4 and TRBJ2-2, with D possibly being TRBD1 (6 bases). The CDR3 spans 13 residues. From germline, CDR1 is MRHNA and CDR2 SNTAGT. V was pared by 9 bases and J by 4 bases, with 12 bases between.

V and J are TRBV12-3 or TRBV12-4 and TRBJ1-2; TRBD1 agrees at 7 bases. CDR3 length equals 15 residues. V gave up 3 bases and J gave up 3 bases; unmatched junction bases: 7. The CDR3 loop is CASSFTGVRDYGYTF. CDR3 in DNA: TGTGCCAGCAGTTTTACAGGGGTTCGTGACTATGGCTACACCTTC.

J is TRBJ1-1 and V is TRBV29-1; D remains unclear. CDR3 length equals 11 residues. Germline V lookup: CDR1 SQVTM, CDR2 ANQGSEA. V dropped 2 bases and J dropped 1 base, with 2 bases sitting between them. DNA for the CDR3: TGCAGCGTTGAACAGAACACTGAAGCTTTCTTT. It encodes CSVEQNTEAFF.

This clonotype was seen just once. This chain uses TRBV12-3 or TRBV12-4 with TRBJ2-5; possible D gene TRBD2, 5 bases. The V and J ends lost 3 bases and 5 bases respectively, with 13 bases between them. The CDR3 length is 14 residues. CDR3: CASSLVLPGETQYF. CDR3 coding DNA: TGTGCCAGCAGTTTGGTATTACCGGGGGAGACCCAGTACTTC.

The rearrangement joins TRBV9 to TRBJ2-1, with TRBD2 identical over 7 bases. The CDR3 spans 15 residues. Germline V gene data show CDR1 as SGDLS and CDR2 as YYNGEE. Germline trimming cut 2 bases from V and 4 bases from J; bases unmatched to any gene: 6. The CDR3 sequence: CASSVSGTEYNEQFF. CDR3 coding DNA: TGTGCCAGCAGCGTGAGCGGGACGGAATACAATGAGCAGTTCTTC.

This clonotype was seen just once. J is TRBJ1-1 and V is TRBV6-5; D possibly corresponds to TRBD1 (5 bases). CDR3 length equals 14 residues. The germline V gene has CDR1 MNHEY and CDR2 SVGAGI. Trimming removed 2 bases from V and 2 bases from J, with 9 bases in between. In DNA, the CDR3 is TGTGCCAGCAGTTACGGGGCCCTCAACACTGAAGCTTTCTTT. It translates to CASSYGALNTEAFF.